One sample yielded the 20 T cell receptor beta chains listed below, sequenced in a study of blood T cells in healthy people across ages. Primed by a sample-barcoded 5' primer and a J-beta primer mix, a second PCR proceeded for about 7 to 11 cycles. TCRdb recomputed calls from the 5' RACE reads with MiXCR, one row per CDR3 protein. The table lists about 760,000 distinct CDR3 sequences, 25% of them singletons. These records were also assigned to another study, of T cells of mothers and their children.

The sample taken for sequencing was blood. All receptors come from a boy younger than 18 in good health.

This chain connects TRBV12-3 or TRBV12-4 to TRBJ2-4; 12 bases are a match to TRBD2. With V trimmed by 6 bases and J by 8 bases, 8 bases remained unmatched. The CDR3 length is 15 residues. CDR3 in amino acids: CASSSTSGGGDIQYF. CDR3 bases: TGTGCCAGCAGCTCGACTAGCGGGGGAGGGGACATTCAGTACTTC.

The sample holds a few counts of this clonotype. The V and J genes are TRBV28 and TRBJ2-5, with 9 nucleotides matching TRBD2. The tail of the sequence fits TRBJ2-1 better, so the J call may be wrong. The CDR3 is 17 residues long. CDR1 and CDR2 from the germline V gene are MDHEN and SYDVKM. CDR3 bases: TGTGCCAGCAGTGCGTTGGAGGGACTAGCTTGGTCCAATGAGCAGTTCTTC. Translated: CASSALEGLAWSNEQFF.

V and J are TRBV4-1 and TRBJ2-3; D might be TRBD2 (7 bases). The length of the CDR3 is 15 residues. Germline V gives CDR1 MGHRA, CDR2 YSYEKL. V gave up 2 bases and J gave up 4 bases, with 13 bases separating them. The CDR3: CASSQTWGGSDTQYF. CDR3 sequence (DNA): TGCGCCAGCAGCCAAACCTGGGGGGGCTCAGATACGCAGTATTTT.

This chain uses TRBV6-5 with TRBJ2-7; no definite D call. The CDR3 sequence is 15 residues long. CDR1 is MNHEY and CDR2 is SVGAGI in the germline V gene. The V end lost 0 bases, the J end lost 2 bases, and 11 bases lay between the germline ends. CDR3 DNA: TGTGCCAGCAGTTACTCGGGAAAATTACCCTACGAGCAGTACTTC. It encodes CASSYSGKLPYEQYF.

This clonotype turned up a few times. CDR3 nucleotide sequence: TGTGCCAGCAGTCCAGCTAGCGGGAGTGTTCAGACCCAGTACTTC. It yields the protein CASSPASGSVQTQYF. J is TRBJ2-5 and V is TRBV28, with TRBD2 matching 10 bases. The CDR3 is made up of 15 amino acids. Per the germline V gene, CDR1 is MDHEN and CDR2 is SYDVKM. The V gene end was trimmed by 5 bases and the J gene end by 6 bases; junction bases not matched to a gene: 9.

CDR3 nucleotides: TGTGCCAGCAGCTTAGGAGGGGCAGGGGGTGCAGATACGCAGTATTTT. Translation gives CASSLGGAGGADTQYF. The J gene is TRBJ2-3, the V gene TRBV7-2, with 7 bases identical to TRBD1. V lost 1 base to trimming and J lost 4 bases; unmatched junction nucleotides: 8. Germline lookup yields CDR1 SGHTA and CDR2 FQGNSA. This CDR3 contains 16 residues. The entire variable domain, with the rest obtained from reference TRBV7-2 and TRBJ2-3, is as follows: GAGVSQSPSNKVTEKGKDVELRCDPISGHTALYWYRQSLGQGLEFLIYFQGNSAPDKSGLPSDRFSAERTGGSVSTLTIQRTQQEDSAVYLCASSLGGAGGADTQYFGPGTRLTVL.

The chain uses TRBV20-1 and TRBJ2-1; 10 bases are a match to TRBD2. This CDR3 has 16 amino acids. With 0 bases clipped from V and 5 bases from J, the junction kept 7 bases outside the gene matches. Germline assignment: CDR1 DFQATT and CDR2 SNEGSKA (reference sequence). This CDR3 reads CSARDPRTSGNNEQFF. The CDR3 nucleotides are TGCAGTGCTAGAGATCCAAGGACTAGCGGAAACAATGAGCAGTTCTTC.

The chain couples TRBV6-1 to TRBJ2-1; 7 bases match TRBD2. V lost 8 bases and J lost 2; bases outside the gene matches: 3. The CDR3 runs 13 residues. Germline CDR1 MNHNS, CDR2 SASEGT. The CDR3 nucleotides read TGTGCCAGCGGGCTAGCGGCCTACAATGAGCAGTTCTTC. Protein product: CASGLAAYNEQFF.

The rearrangement uses TRBV6-1 and TRBJ1-5; D gene ambiguous. The CDR3 contains 13 residues. Germline CDR1 reads MNHNS; CDR2 reads SASEGT. Trimming took off 6 bases at V and 1 base at J, with 7 bases between the two ends. The CDR3 loop is CASRFGSNQPQHF. The CDR3 DNA reads as TGTGCCAGCAGGTTTGGCAGCAATCAGCCCCAGCATTTT.

This clonotype showed up just a few times. The chain uses TRBV12-3 or TRBV12-4 and TRBJ1-1; no reliable D call. V lost 1 base and J lost 1, with 13 bases in between. This CDR3 is built from 16 residues. The CDR3 bases are TGTGCCAGCAGTTTAGGCCCCCTATCAACGAACACTGAAGCTTTCTTT. Protein sequence: CASSLGPLSTNTEAFF.

This clonotype has only a few counts. The genes are TRBV7-2 and TRBJ2-5; 8 bases match TRBD2. The tail of the sequence fits TRBJ2-1 better, so the J call may be wrong. Germline CDR1 and CDR2: SGHTA and FQGNSA. This CDR3 is built from 15 residues. The CDR3 here is CASSMGLERYNEQFF. CDR3 DNA: TGTGCCAGCAGCATGGGACTAGAAAGATACAATGAGCAGTTCTTC.

This clonotype showed up just a few times. The chain combines TRBV7-6 with TRBJ2-5, with a weak D call TRBD2 (5 bases). Germline-derived CDR1 and CDR2 are SGHVS and FNYEAQ. The CDR3 length is 16 residues. Trimming took 0 bases from V and 1 from J, leaving 12 bases between them. This chain's CDR3 is CASSLASAGLQETQYF. In nucleotides, the CDR3 is TGTGCCAGCAGCTTAGCGTCGGCAGGACTCCAAGAGACCCAGTACTTC.

CDR3 DNA: TGTGCCAGCAGTTTACCCCAATTCACAGATACGCAGTATTTT. Translating it yields CASSLPQFTDTQYF. The V call is TRBV28, the J call TRBJ2-3, with unresolved D. This CDR3 has 14 residues. Trimming stripped 2 bases from V and 2 bases from J, with 8 bases between. Germline CDR1 MDHEN, CDR2 SYDVKM.

The genes are TRBV14 and TRBJ2-5; D ambiguous. V lost 2 bases and J 4 bases, leaving 8 bases between the germline ends. This CDR3 spans 13 amino acids. Germline CDR1 SGHDN, CDR2 FVKESK. The CDR3 DNA reads TGTGCCAGCAGCCAACAACTGGGAGAGACCCAGTACTTC. This sequence encodes CASSQQLGETQYF.

V is TRBV9 and J is TRBJ2-5; 9 nucleotides line up with TRBD2. The last part of the DNA fits TRBJ2-1 better; the J call may be wrong. The CDR3 covers 14 residues. Germline CDR1 reads SGDLS; CDR2 reads YYNGEE. The CDR3, as DNA: TGTGCCAGCGTAGCGGGGGATACAATAGGGGAGCAGTTCTTC. It specifies CASVAGDTIGEQFF.

This chain uses TRBV5-4 with TRBJ2-5; TRBD1 or TRBD2 may be the D gene (5 bases each). The J call is doubtful: the DNA matches TRBJ2-7 better. The CDR3 spans 14 residues. Per the germline V gene, CDR1 is SGHNT and CDR2 is YYREEE (reference sequence). The CDR3 DNA is TGTGCCAGCAGCAACCGGGACGGACACTACGAGCAGTACTTC. The encoded protein is CASSNRDGHYEQYF.

The rearrangement uses TRBV7-9 and TRBJ2-1; TRBD2 matches at 7 bases. The length of the CDR3 is 16 residues. The V segment lost 3 bases and the J segment 2 bases; nucleotides outside the gene matches: 7. Germline lookup yields CDR1 SEHNR and CDR2 FQNEAQ (reference sequence). The CDR3 sequence is CASSFVGEGPYNEQFF. For the CDR3, the DNA is TGTGCCAGCAGCTTTGTGGGGGAGGGCCCCTACAATGAGCAGTTCTTC.

This clonotype has more than one count but fewer than ten. The chain employs TRBV7-8 and TRBJ2-3; 7 bases match TRBD2. From germline, CDR1 is SGHVS and CDR2 FQNEAQ. The CDR3 spans 17 residues. The trim removed 5 bases at V and 2 bases at J, leaving 13 bases unmatched. In DNA form, the CDR3 reads TGTGCCAGCAGCCCCCGCGGCGGACTAGGCCACACAGATACGCAGTATTTT. It specifies CASSPRGGLGHTDTQYF. The whole variable domain, remainder taken from reference TRBV7-8 and TRBJ2-3, is GAGVSQSPRYKVAKRGQDVALRCDPISGHVSLFWYQQALGQGPEFLTYFQNEAQLDKSGLPSDRFFAERPEGSVSTLKIQRTQQEDSAVYLCASSPRGGLGHTDTQYFGPGTRLTVL.

The chain has TRBV7-9 and TRBJ1-2, with 9 nucleotides matching TRBD1. This CDR3 region has 14 residues. The J segment lost 3 bases and the V segment lost 8 bases, leaving 7 bases of the junction unmatched. Germline assignment: CDR1 SEHNR and CDR2 FQNEAQ (reference sequence). CDR3 amino acids: CASAGDREDYGYTF. CDR3 sequence (DNA): TGTGCCAGCGCCGGGGACAGGGAAGACTATGGCTACACCTTC.

This clonotype was seen a handful of times. The chain joins TRBV20-1 to TRBJ2-4; D ambiguous. The CDR3 covers 15 residues. Trimming pared 6 bases from V and 3 bases from J, leaving 18 bases between. Germline values: CDR1 DFQATT, CDR2 SNEGSKA (reference sequence). The CDR3 is CSADPGPTFKNIQYF. The CDR3 DNA sequence: TGCAGTGCCGATCCGGGCCCCACCTTCAAAAACATTCAGTACTTC.